This TCR beta chain was sequenced in a study of control samples from healthy donors and cancer patients. Data came from immunoSEQ multiplex PCR; TCRdb stores just in-frame clones and leaves some out. The repertoire holds about 89,000 clones, with around nine tenths as singletons. V was shortened by 0 bases and J by 5 bases, with 7 bases between the two germline ends. The CDR3 consists of 14 residues. Per the germline V gene, CDR1 is SGHNT and CDR2 is YENEEA. The chain couples TRBV11-3 to TRBJ2-2; D is unclear. The specimen sequenced was blood. The source is a man younger than 45 in good health. CDR3 nucleotide sequence: TGTGCCAGCAGCTTAGACCGGGCTACCGGGGAGCTGTTTTTT. It yields the protein CASSLDRATGELFF.